The clone carrying this T cell receptor beta chain was seen at least ten times. The germline gives CDR1 MDHEN, CDR2 SYDVKM. V gave up 4 bases and J gave up 2 bases; unmatched junction bases: 2. This CDR3 comprises 15 residues. This specimen comes from a study of neurological immune-mediated disorders. TCRdb recomputed calls from the 5' RACE reads with MiXCR, one row per CDR3 protein. The data contain tens of thousands of distinct CDR3 sequences, under 5% of them seen just once; the ten biggest clones take up roughly 1.9%. Sample: CD4+ T cells from blood. The sequence was obtained from a woman in her forties with multiple sclerosis. This chain joins TRBV28 and TRBJ2-5, with TRBD2 matching over 12 bases. The CDR3: CASSSLAGGQETQYF. Here the CDR3 DNA reads TGTGCCAGCAGTTCCCTAGCGGGGGGGCAAGAGACCCAGTACTTC.